This T cell receptor beta chain was identified in a study of beta chain features in type 1 diabetes. General study points: Among type 1 diabetes patients, VDJ junctions had fewer insertions and more deletions. A greater similarity of naive, central memory and Treg TCRB repertoires was seen among patients than among healthy donors.

Sequenced material consisted of expressed TCRB transcripts (all of the isolated RNA was reverse transcribed). TCRdb's table, derived via immunoSEQ multiplex PCR, lists solely in-frame clones and lacks some. This table has hundreds of thousands of clones, around 15% appearing once. The CDR3 is 15 amino acids. In germline, CDR1 is SGHNT, CDR2 YYREEE (reference sequence). Losses at the gene ends were 0 bases for V and 3 bases for J; bases not matched to a gene: 0. Turning to this clone: Its cognate antigen is unknown.

CD45RO/CCR7/CD25/CD127/CD95/CD27 sorting isolated CD4+ naive, central memory, regulatory and stem cell-like memory cells. Sort purity for all populations was recorded as exceeding 98%. The V call is TRBV5-4, the J call TRBJ2-6; 7 bases align to TRBD2. The receptor was derived from a man younger than 35 in good health. The sample comprised naive CD4+ T cells from blood. CDR3 amino acids: CASSLGGGGANVLTF. The CDR3 bases are TGTGCCAGCAGCTTGGGGGGGGGTGGGGCCAACGTCCTGACTTTC.